The T cell receptor beta chain described here comes from a study of response to subunit inactivated influenza vaccine. Whole-study findings and limits: The authors put forward the suggestion that each seasonal influenza vaccination may bring in only a limited number of new T cells.

TCRdb itself ran the RT-PCR reads through MiXCR, one entry per CDR3 protein. The sample holds hundreds of thousands of distinct CDR3 sequences, 12% to 15% seen once. This clonotype has just a few counts. Its specificity is not known. Germline V CDR1 and CDR2: SQVTM, ANQGSEA. The CDR3 runs 12 residues. V gave up 3 bases and J gave up 7 bases, with 10 bases separating them. The source material was PBMCs from blood, sampled roughly 2 weeks before vaccination. The receptor comes from a man between 50 and 59 years old who received an inactivated influenza vaccine. The V call is TRBV29-1, the J call TRBJ2-1; D unresolved. CDR3 DNA: TGCAGCGTTGACTCTATCGGGAATGAGCAGTTCTTC. This encodes CSVDSIGNEQFF.